The present entry profiles one T cell receptor beta chain with its context. Its specificity is unknown. Preparation of TCR beta libraries was done by quantitative 5'-RACE with molecular barcodes. TCRdb re-called the 5' RACE reads with MiXCR, one entry per CDR3 protein. Among roughly 350,000 distinct CDR3 sequences listed, less than 10% were seen once. This sample is part of a study of CD8 T cells in ankylosing spondylitis. Study results and caveats: The study identified a TCR beta motif of several highly homologous variants that appeared characteristic of ankylosing spondylitis blood. Disease-linked clones reportedly concentrated significantly in matched ankylosing spondylitis synovial fluid. Some motif variants had been reported before (in reactive arthritis synovial fluid and blood). Disease-linked clones were found to be CD8+ and relatively rare in peripheral blood.

Trimming removed 4 bases from V and 3 bases from J; junction bases left unmatched: 9. CDR1 SGHRS and CDR2 YFSETQ come from the germline V gene. The CDR3 covers 15 residues. This chain connects TRBV5-1 to TRBJ2-7; TRBD1 agrees at 8 bases. The material sequenced was blood, either unsorted or a sorted T cell fraction (not recorded which). This clonotype was obtained from a male donor with ankylosing spondylitis. This CDR3 is CASSTDRGGFYEQYF. The DNA for the CDR3 is TGCGCCAGCAGCACTGACAGGGGAGGATTCTACGAGCAGTACTTC.